This entry lists 2 T cell receptor beta chains sequenced from one sample in a study of T cells in Graves' hyperthyroidism and ophthalmopathy (dated by TCRdb to 2018 to 2020). The library came from multiplex PCR. These reads were obtained on an Illumina HiSeq 2000. Amplification of TCR beta CDR3 regions was carried out from RNA transcripts. The first round of RT-PCR for the TCR CDR3 was performed with the HTBI primer set and the Qiagen OneStep RT-PCR kit. TCRdb passed the public sequencing reads through fastp at Q25 and MiXCR, retaining productive beta sequences. All rows with the same CDR3 protein become a single entry with the most common DNA and genes. The table for this sample lists fewer than 550,000 distinct CDR3 sequences; less than 25% of them were counted only once. The biggest ten clones account for approximately 11% of the sample. Source material: blood. Source of these receptors: a woman aged 30 to 39 with Graves' ophthalmopathy.

This clonotype showed up many times. The V gene is TRBV7-2, the J gene TRBJ1-3; 7 bases are shared with TRBD1. The CDR3 covers 14 residues. Germline V gives CDR1 SGHTA, CDR2 FQGNSA. J was trimmed by 8 bases and V by 5 bases; bases with no gene match: 9. In DNA, the CDR3 is TGTGCCAGCAGCACGAGGACAGGCGGGGACACCATATATTTT. It specifies CASSTRTGGDTIYF.

This clonotype was observed many times. The chain is built from TRBV7-3 and TRBJ2-5, with TRBD1 matching over 10 bases. With V trimmed by 4 bases and J by 5 bases, 4 bases remained unmatched. From germline, CDR1 is SGHTA and CDR2 FQGTGA. CDR3 length: 14 amino acids. DNA for the CDR3: TGTGCCAGCAGCTATGGGACAGGGGCGGAGACCCAGTACTTC. This encodes CASSYGTGAETQYF.